This T cell receptor (beta chain) is from a study of spatial heterogeneity in lung cancer. Study in general: Available follow-up PBMC samples were sequenced, at a median of approximately two years post-resection. Alpha-chain sequences were consistently detected in smaller numbers than beta-chain sequences.

In germline, CDR1 is GTSNPN, CDR2 SVGIG (reference sequence). Trimming took 5 bases from V and 4 from J, leaving 14 bases between them. This CDR3 contains 13 residues. This clonotype was counted at least ten times. Time point defined: blood at routine non-recurrence follow-up after resection. TCRdb recomputed calls from the 5' RACE reads with MiXCR, one row per CDR3 protein. The sample consists of about 94,000 distinct CDR3 sequences, roughly a fifth of them appearing once. This material consisted of PBMCs, taken at follow-up. The sequence derives from a male donor with early-stage non-small cell lung cancer. The chain joins TRBV30 to TRBJ1-2, with unresolved D. CDR3 region: CAWDRTIGYGYTF. The CDR3 nucleotides read TGTGCCTGGGACCGGACGATAGGCTATGGCTACACCTTC.